The entry below describes one T cell receptor beta chain. The antigen remains unidentified. These data come from a study of shared clonotypes between healthy human individuals. At the level of the study: Three CD4 naive, three CD4 memory, two CD8 naive and one CD8 memory plate were used per donor.

Study outcomes and limitations: Naive CD4 clonotypes overlapped across several donors at about 5%.

Germline CDR1 and CDR2: ENHRY and SYGVKD. V lost 3 bases and J 0 bases, leaving 11 bases between the germline ends. The CDR3 is 15 amino acids. In the source study's methods: Filtering of immunoSEQ junctional sequences could not match full-length read filtering. Using immunoSEQ multiplex PCR, the repertoire was profiled, and TCRdb retains in-frame clones only, with some absent. V and J calls and clone size come straight from that table; D and trimming were deduced from the DNA. This sample has around 300,000 clones, with over 75% found just once. CD45RO+ cells joined CCR7-negative CD45RA+ TemRA cells to form CD8 memory.

The sequencing input was memory CD8+ T cells sorted from blood. Subset reported: CD45RO+ cells pooled with CCR7-negative TemRA cells. The chain is built from TRBV10-3 and TRBJ1-1; maybe TRBD1 (5 bases). This receptor was identified in a young man in good health. This CDR3 is CAISDAGSLNTEAFF. The CDR3 nucleotides read TGTGCCATCAGTGATGCAGGGAGTTTGAACACTGAAGCTTTCTTT.